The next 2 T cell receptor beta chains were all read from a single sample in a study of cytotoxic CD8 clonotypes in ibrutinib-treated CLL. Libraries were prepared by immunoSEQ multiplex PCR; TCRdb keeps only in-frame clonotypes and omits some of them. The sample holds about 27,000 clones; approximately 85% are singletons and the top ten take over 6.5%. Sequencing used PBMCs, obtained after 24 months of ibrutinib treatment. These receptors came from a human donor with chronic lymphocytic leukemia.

The CDR3 coding sequence is TGTGCCAGCAGCGTAGCTGGGACAGTTATCGATTCACCCCTCCACTTT. It yields the protein CASSVAGTVIDSPLHF. V gene TRBV9 combines with J gene TRBJ1-6; 7 nucleotides agree with TRBD1. Germline V gene lookup returns CDR1 SGDLS and CDR2 YYNGEE. V dropped 0 bases and J dropped 8; count of bases not matched to a gene: 8. This CDR3 is built from 16 residues.

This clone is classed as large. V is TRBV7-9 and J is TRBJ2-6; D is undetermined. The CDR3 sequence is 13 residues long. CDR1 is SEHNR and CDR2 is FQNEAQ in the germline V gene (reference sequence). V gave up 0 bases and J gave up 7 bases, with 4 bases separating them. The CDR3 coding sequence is TGTGCCAGCAGCTTAGCGGCAGCCAACGTCCTGACTTTC. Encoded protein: CASSLAAANVLTF. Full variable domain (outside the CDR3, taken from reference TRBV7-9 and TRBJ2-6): DTGVSQNPRHKITKRGQNVTFRCDPISEHNRLYWYRQTLGQGPEFLTYFQNEAQLEKSRLLSDRFSAERPKGSFSTLEIQRTEQGDSAMYLCASSLAAANVLTFGAGSRLTVL.